Listed below are T cell receptor beta chains from one sample, sequenced in a study of T cells expressing NK-cell markers. TCRdb reanalyzed the 5' RACE reads, giving one entry per CDR3 protein sequence and no DNA. The sample totals a few hundred thousand distinct CDR3 sequences. The sequencing input was blood T cells: a sorted CD56 or NKG2C T cell subset, CD4+ or CD8+ T cells, or bulk PBMC T cells (not recorded which). All receptors derive from a man between 18 and 29 years old in good health. The CDR3 runs from the conserved cysteine through the conserved F or W.

TRBV19,TRBJ2-1,CASSIGDRAYNEQFF
TRBV11-2,TRBJ2-1,CASSLVVGLSKGEQFF
TRBV15,TRBJ2-1,CATTDDLTEQFF
TRBV5-1,TRBJ1-2,CASRVNDDHYGYTF
TRBV20-1,TRBJ2-3,CSATPRLAGKYTDTQYF
TRBV7-9,TRBJ2-7,CASGAGRGLHEQYF
TRBV20-1,TRBJ2-3,CSAIRLAGDTQYF
TRBV18,TRBJ1-1,CASSPLSGQNTEAFF
TRBV12-3/TRBV12-4,TRBJ2-1,CASSSNRRYRHNEQFF
TRBV25-1,TRBJ2-1,CASSVTGGYNEQFF
TRBV5-1,TRBJ2-1,CASSLELAGLNEQFF
TRBV20-1,TRBJ2-7,CSARLMGYEQYF
TRBV4-3,TRBJ2-1,CASSQDRGWPFF
TRBV12-3/TRBV12-4,TRBJ2-3,CASRDRGGTDTQYF
TRBV20-1,TRBJ2-7,CSASPEGGTSGYEQYF
TRBV12-3/TRBV12-4,TRBJ2-1,CASNLAGADSYNEQFF
TRBV7-2,TRBJ2-1,CASSLAPENEQFF
TRBV5-1,TRBJ2-3,CASSVDYSDTQYF
TRBV20-1,TRBJ2-3,CSAPDSTSTDTQYF
TRBV12-3/TRBV12-4,TRBJ1-6,CASRGQGMNNSPLHF
TRBV20-1,TRBJ2-1,CSAGGGLAGKNEQFF
TRBV29-1,TRBJ2-1,CSAGELAGGSHNEQFF
TRBV24-1,TRBJ2-3,CATSDPGTSDITDTQYF
TRBV4-1,TRBJ1-2,CASSEIGLSGGYTF
TRBV30,TRBJ2-5,CAWSTVETQYF
TRBV14,TRBJ2-3,CASSQGLAVTQYF
TRBV11-2,TRBJ2-1,CASSFTVVNEQFF
TRBV5-1,TRBJ2-4,CASSADRMGPKNIQYF
TRBV11-2,TRBJ2-1,CASSWFIDSGIGNEQFF
TRBV29-1,TRBJ2-1,CSVETPVGDRYNEQFF
TRBV19,TRBJ2-3,CASSISRPGEDTQYF
TRBV28,TRBJ2-7,CASRGLAGSHEQYF
TRBV7-2,TRBJ2-2,CASSLGFKDTGELFF
TRBV7-9,TRBJ2-5,CASSSRLAGKEETQYF
TRBV6-2/TRBV6-3,TRBJ2-3,CASSDRGRSDTQYF
TRBV5-1,TRBJ2-1,CASRWASGSSYNEQFF
TRBV6-2/TRBV6-3,TRBJ2-7,CASSYSIIASEQYF
TRBV6-1,TRBJ2-1,CASSKDSWMGNEQFF
TRBV20-1,TRBJ2-1,CSARDQGLAQNEQFF
TRBV15,TRBJ1-5,CATSRPRGRGNQPQHF